This T cell receptor (beta chain) is drawn from a study of T cell clusters in autoimmune cytopenias. CDR1 is SQVTM, CDR2 ANQGSEA, per germline. There are 15 residues in the CDR3. TRB was amplified by touch-down multiplex PCR, primer pools A and B combined. TCRdb re-analyzed the multiplex PCR reads; it lists each CDR3 protein once, without DNA. The sample has roughly 8,300 distinct CDR3 sequences. Some 34,000 genome equivalents of blood DNA were amplified for TRB. This clonotype is called medium-sized based on its frequency. The antigen is undetermined. Study-wide findings and caveats: TRB repertoire shifts in secondary cytopenia and chronic lymphocytic leukemia mostly reflected lymphoma, not autoimmunity.

The J gene is TRBJ1-2, the V gene TRBV29-1; TCRdb's D gene call, TRBD1, goes unchecked for lack of DNA. This receptor was obtained from a human donor with an autoimmune cytopenia or autoimmune hepatitis (not recorded which). Sequencing used peripheral blood. The CDR3 region is CSVEDAGRGAEGYTF.